This TCR beta chain was obtained from a study of regulatory T cells in long-lasting Graves disease. Study in general: More than 5 years of antithyroid drugs with positive TSH receptor antibodies defined persistent Graves' disease.

Study outcomes and limitations: With 2,500 to 3,500 shared public clonotypes, persistent patients exceeded new patients, who shared about a thousand.

iRepertoire HTBI primers and Arm-PCR of CDR3 regions built TCR beta libraries. TCRdb analysed the multiplex PCR reads with MiXCR anew, one entry per CDR3 protein. The sample lists 300,000 to 500,000 distinct CDR3 sequences, around 20% seen once, with less than 25% in the top ten. Between the trimmed V and J ends, which lost 8 bases and 0 bases, there was a span of 5 bases. Germline assignment: CDR1 MDHEN and CDR2 SYDVKM. This CDR3 is built from 12 residues. Described time point: persistent/refractory GD, antithyroid drugs over 5 years with positive TRAb. The TCR library used RNA extracted from PBMCs. Concerning this clonotype itself: Its antigen is still unknown.

This chain uses TRBV28 with TRBJ2-4, with a possible D match to TRBD2 (5 bases). The sequence was obtained from a female donor with Graves disease. Material: peripheral blood mononuclear cells (PBMCs), obtained when the disease was refractory, from a patient treated with antithyroid drugs. In DNA, the CDR3 is TGTGCCAGCGGACTAGCCAAAAACATTCAGTACTTC. Its protein is CASGLAKNIQYF.